What follows are 29 T cell receptor beta chains derived from one specimen sequenced in a study of cytomegalovirus exposure and HLA in healthy donors. Researchers ran the PCR with 60 Vbeta and 13 Jbeta primers. The method was immunoSEQ multiplex PCR; TCRdb's version includes in-frame clones alone and lacks a portion of them. Among more than 110,000 clones listed, around 82% were seen once. Sequenced input: PBMCs. The receptors shown here come from a man aged 50-60 years in good health and CMV-seronegative.

This clone was seen only a few times. The chain recombines TRBV25-1 with TRBJ1-1, with D uncertain. The CDR3 totals 14 residues. Germline CDR1 is MGHDK and CDR2 is SYGVNS. V lost 5 bases and J 10 bases, leaving 20 bases between the germline ends. CDR3 nucleotides: TGTGCCAGCAGTACCTTCACAGAGGGTAAAGGAGCTTTCTTT. Its protein is CASSTFTEGKGAFF.

The DNA for the CDR3 is TGTGCCAGCAGTTTTCCGGACAGTAGCAATCAGCCCCAGCATTTT. It codes for CASSFPDSSNQPQHF. The chain joins TRBV28 to TRBJ1-5, with TRBD1 as a possible D gene (6 bases). Between the trimmed V and J ends, which lost 3 bases and 0 bases, there was a span of 9 bases. This CDR3 is 15 amino acids long. Germline loops: CDR1 MDHEN, CDR2 SYDVKM.

The rearrangement links TRBV6-1 to TRBJ1-5, with D maybe TRBD1 (5 bases). V was cut by 6 bases and J by 4 bases, with 16 bases left in between. The CDR3 is 15 amino acids. Per germline, CDR1 MNHNS and CDR2 SASEGT. CDR3 DNA sequence: TGTGCCAGCAGCCCCAAGGGGCAGGGAAATCAGCCCCAGCATTTT. This codes for CASSPKGQGNQPQHF.

This clone was counted a single time. V and J are TRBV5-6 and TRBJ2-2; 7 positions match TRBD1. The CDR3 consists of 13 residues. Germline assignment: CDR1 SGHDT and CDR2 YYEEEE. Trimming removed 4 bases from V and 7 bases from J; junction bases left unmatched: 4. CDR3 nucleotides: TGTGCCAGCAGCCCTGGGACAGACGGGGAGCTGTTTTTT. Encoded protein: CASSPGTDGELFF.

The rearrangement uses TRBV5-1 and TRBJ1-1; D remains ambiguous. Between the trimmed V and J ends, which lost 1 base and 5 bases, there was a span of 9 bases. The CDR3 is made up of 13 amino acids. Per germline, CDR1 SGHRS and CDR2 YFSETQ. CDR3 bases: TGCGCCAGCAGCTTGATCGGGGTGACTGAAGCTTTCTTT. It is translated as CASSLIGVTEAFF.

The chain combines TRBV11-2 with TRBJ2-1; 16 positions agree with TRBD2. CDR1 and CDR2 from the germline V gene are SGHAT and FQNNGV. With V trimmed by 3 bases and J by 3 bases, 8 bases remained unmatched. The CDR3 has 19 amino acids. This chain's CDR3 is CASSFKGLAGGPDYNEQFF. In DNA, the CDR3 is TGTGCCAGCAGCTTTAAGGGACTAGCGGGAGGGCCGGACTACAATGAGCAGTTCTTC.

This clone was seen a few times. The gene calls are TRBV4-1 and TRBJ1-5, with unresolved D. The ends were cut back, 1 base at V and 3 bases at J, with 7 bases in the middle. Germline loops: CDR1 MGHRA, CDR2 YSYEKL. CDR3 length: 14 residues. The CDR3 DNA follows: TGCGCCAGCAGCCAAGGGAGCAACAATCAGCCCCAGCATTTT. Its protein is CASSQGSNNQPQHF.

The DNA of the CDR3 is TGTGCCAGCAGCGTAGAGGTACAGGCCACCTGGGGAAACACCATATATTTT. It specifies CASSVEVQATWGNTIYF. The rearrangement links TRBV9 to TRBJ1-3; perhaps TRBD1 as D (5 bases). Germline assignment: CDR1 SGDLS and CDR2 YYNGEE. The CDR3 loop spans 17 amino acids. Trimming removed 0 bases from V and 4 bases from J, with 17 bases in between.

The V and J genes are TRBV23-1 and TRBJ2-1, with 12 bases matching TRBD2. TRBV23-1 carries the ORF label, with uncertain function. V lost 2 bases and J lost 2; bases outside the gene matches: 13. This CDR3 has 20 amino acids. The CDR3 sequence: CASSQIATLLAGGPYNEQFF. The DNA for the CDR3 is TGCGCCAGCAGTCAAATCGCCACGTTACTAGCGGGGGGCCCCTACAATGAGCAGTTCTTC.

The chain employs TRBV7-9 and TRBJ2-7, with 9 bases identical to TRBD2. The CDR3 loop spans 17 amino acids. Germline lookup yields CDR1 SEHNR and CDR2 FQNEAQ (reference sequence). The J segment lost 0 bases and the V segment lost 1 base, leaving 7 bases of the junction unmatched. For the CDR3, the DNA is TGTGCCAGCAGCTTAGGCGGGAGGGGGAAGGTCTCCTACGAGCAGTACTTC. Residues: CASSLGGRGKVSYEQYF.

J is TRBJ2-7 and V is TRBV11-1; 7 nucleotides align to TRBD2. J was trimmed by 0 bases and V by 1 base; bases with no gene match: 3. CDR1 is SGHAT, CDR2 FQDESV, per germline (reference sequence). The CDR3 is 15 amino acids. CDR3 amino acids: CASSLVGTNSYEQYF. CDR3 DNA sequence: TGTGCCAGCAGCTTAGTCGGGACTAACTCCTACGAGCAGTACTTC.

The chain is built from TRBV5-1 and TRBJ1-6, with TRBD1 as a possible D gene (6 bases). The CDR3 has 14 residues. Trimming pared 4 bases from V and 7 bases from J, leaving 12 bases between. Per the germline V gene, CDR1 is SGHRS and CDR2 is YFSETQ. The CDR3 here is CASSDGQQNSPLHF. The CDR3 DNA reads as TGCGCCAGCAGCGACGGACAGCAAAATTCACCCCTCCACTTT.

This clone appeared once. The chain has TRBV15 and TRBJ1-4; maybe TRBD1 (6 bases). This CDR3 is 13 amino acids long. V shed 4 bases and J shed 7 bases, with 10 bases lying between them. Germline V gene sequence: CDR1 LNHNV, CDR2 YYDKDF (reference sequence). The DNA of the CDR3 is TGTGCCACCAGCACAGGGGCTAGTGAAAAACTGTTTTTT. Its protein is CATSTGASEKLFF.

This chain links TRBV18 with TRBJ1-5; 9 nucleotides align to TRBD1. This CDR3 has 16 residues. Germline V CDR1 and CDR2: KGHSH, LQKENI. V dropped 0 bases and J dropped 6; count of bases not matched to a gene: 6. The CDR3 protein is CASSPPDRGFAQPQHF. The DNA for the CDR3 is TGTGCCAGCTCACCACCAGACAGGGGGTTCGCTCAGCCCCAGCATTTT.

The genes are TRBV7-2 and TRBJ2-1, with D possibly being TRBD1 (6 bases). V dropped 5 bases and J dropped 4 bases, with 18 bases sitting between them. CDR1 is SGHTA, CDR2 FQGNSA, per germline. The CDR3 totals 16 residues. CDR3: CASSQSLLDSYNEQFF. DNA for the CDR3: TGTGCCAGCAGCCAGTCCCTTCTGGACAGTTACAATGAGCAGTTCTTC.

The rearrangement links TRBV4-1 to TRBJ2-7, with TRBD1 identical over 7 bases. J gave up 1 base and V 4 bases, and 10 bases lay outside the gene matches. The CDR3 extends over 16 amino acids. The germline V gene has CDR1 MGHRA and CDR2 YSYEKL. The CDR3 sequence is CASSPSTDRPSYEQYF. As DNA, the CDR3 is TGCGCCAGCAGCCCTTCCACGGACAGGCCATCCTACGAGCAGTACTTC.

The rearrangement links TRBV7-3 to TRBJ2-2; D gene unclear. CDR3 length: 13 residues. Trimming removed 4 bases at V and 4 bases at J, with 7 bases between. Germline assignment: CDR1 SGHTA and CDR2 FQGTGA. This CDR3 reads CASSSSPTGELFF. CDR3 in DNA: TGTGCCAGCAGCTCTTCCCCCACCGGGGAGCTGTTTTTT.

The chain links TRBV5-1 to TRBJ2-5; D is uncertain. The CDR3 sequence is 11 residues long. The germline CDR1 and CDR2 sequences are SGHRS and YFSETQ. The ends were cut back, 7 bases at V and 3 bases at J, with 7 bases in the middle. The CDR3 DNA is TGCGCCAGCCAGAAAGAAGAGACCCAGTACTTC. Translation: CASQKEETQYF.

The CDR3 here is CASSLFFARGSNSNQPQHF. The CDR3 DNA follows: TGTGCCAGCAGTTTATTTTTCGCCAGGGGTAGCAATAGCAATCAGCCCCAGCATTTT. V usage is TRBV27 and J usage is TRBJ1-5; perhaps TRBD1 as D (6 bases). The germline V and J ends were trimmed by 1 base and 0 bases, with 19 bases remaining between them. Germline-derived CDR1 and CDR2 are MNHEY and SMNVEV (reference sequence). CDR3 size: 19 residues.

J is TRBJ2-3 and V is TRBV5-1; D might be TRBD2 (6 bases). Germline V gene data show CDR1 as SGHRS and CDR2 as YFSETQ. Trimming pared 4 bases from V and 2 bases from J, leaving 11 bases between. The CDR3 spans 14 residues. The CDR3 is CASSGGNPTDTQYF. Here the CDR3 DNA reads TGCGCCAGCAGCGGGGGGAACCCCACAGATACGCAGTATTTT.

This clone has a handful of counts. The V gene is TRBV7-9, the J gene TRBJ1-2; tentative D call: TRBD1 (6 bases). Germline V gene data show CDR1 as SEHNR and CDR2 as FQNEAQ (reference sequence). V was trimmed by 5 bases and J by 4 bases, leaving 14 bases between them. CDR3 size: 14 residues. The CDR3 loop reads CASSPGHGPYGYTF. The CDR3, as DNA: TGTGCCAGCAGCCCGGGACACGGGCCCTATGGCTACACCTTC.

This chain's CDR3 is CAWSVLGGAWGNNEQFF. In DNA, the CDR3 is TGTGCCTGGAGTGTTTTGGGGGGGGCTTGGGGTAACAATGAGCAGTTCTTC. The chain uses TRBV30 and TRBJ2-1; perhaps TRBD2 as D (7 bases). With 0 bases removed from V and 5 bases from J, the gap between germline ends came to 20 bases. The CDR3 is 17 amino acids. Germline V CDR1 and CDR2: GTSNPN, SVGIG (reference sequence).

The table lists this clone with a few counts. This chain uses TRBV7-9 with TRBJ1-5; no reliable D call. Looked up from germline, CDR1 is SEHNR and CDR2 is FQNEAQ (reference sequence). The CDR3 is made up of 12 amino acids. Trimming pared 0 bases from V and 5 bases from J, leaving 2 bases between. The CDR3 nucleotides are TGTGCCAGCAGCTTAGCCGATCAGCCCCAGCATTTT. This codes for CASSLADQPQHF.

The chain links TRBV28 to TRBJ1-2; possible D gene TRBD1, 6 bases. This CDR3 comprises 13 residues. V lost 2 bases and J lost 4, with 8 bases in between. CDR1 and CDR2 from the germline V gene are MDHEN and SYDVKM. This chain's CDR3 is CASSLPGVYGYTF. CDR3 DNA: TGTGCCAGCAGTTTACCAGGGGTCTATGGCTACACCTTC.

This clone was counted once. The V and J genes are TRBV6-4 and TRBJ2-1; a possible D gene is TRBD2 (6 bases). Germline assignment: CDR1 MRHNA and CDR2 SNTAGT. This CDR3 is 15 amino acids long. V gave up 0 bases and J gave up 8 bases, with 14 bases separating them. The CDR3 is CASSDSGRDSDEQFF. CDR3 bases: TGTGCCAGCAGTGACTCGGGGCGGGATAGCGATGAGCAGTTCTTC.

V usage is TRBV7-6 and J usage is TRBJ2-7; weak D call: TRBD1 (6 bases). V shed 2 bases and J shed 3 bases, with 14 bases lying between them. The CDR3 spans 15 residues. From germline, CDR1 is SGHVS and CDR2 FNYEAQ. In nucleotides, the CDR3 is TGTGCCAGCAGCTTAAGCGGCGTAGGGGGCTACGAGCAGTACTTC. The encoded protein is CASSLSGVGGYEQYF.

This chain connects TRBV7-2 to TRBJ2-7; D gene uncertain. The V gene's germline CDR1 is SGHTA and CDR2 FQGNSA. The CDR3 consists of 14 residues. V shed 2 bases and J shed 0 bases, with 8 bases lying between them. CDR3 bases: TGTGCCAGCAGCTTATCGCAGGACTCCTACGAGCAGTACTTC. Its protein product is CASSLSQDSYEQYF. The full variable domain, in which reference TRBV7-2 and TRBJ2-7 provide the parts outside the CDR3, is GAGVSQSPSNKVTEKGKDVELRCDPISGHTALYWYRQSLGQGLEFLIYFQGNSAPDKSGLPSDRFSAERTGGSVSTLTIQRTQQEDSAVYLCASSLSQDSYEQYFGPGTRLTVT.

CDR3 coding DNA: TGTGCCAGCAGCCCGGGACAGGGTAGCAATCAGCCCCAGCATTTT. Encoded protein: CASSPGQGSNQPQHF. This sequence joins TRBV5-4 and TRBJ1-5; 9 nucleotides line up with TRBD1. V lost 4 bases, J lost 0 bases, and 2 bases stayed unmatched. This CDR3 is 15 amino acids long. Germline loops: CDR1 SGHNT, CDR2 YYREEE (reference sequence).

The chain couples TRBV29-1 to TRBJ2-1; 8 nucleotides agree with TRBD1. Germline lookup yields CDR1 SQVTM and CDR2 ANQGSEA. With 3 bases clipped from V and 4 bases from J, the junction kept 8 bases outside the gene matches. The CDR3 sequence is 15 residues long. In DNA form, the CDR3 reads TGCAGCGTTGATGGGCGTACAGGGGGATACAATGAGCAGTTCTTC. Translating gives CSVDGRTGGYNEQFF.